These T cell receptor beta chains were read from a single sample in a study of identical twins. TCRdb reprocessed the 5' RACE reads via MiXCR and lists one record per CDR3 protein. The table records some 630,000 distinct CDR3 sequences, roughly 7.1% of them present only once. This sample was also put to use in a study of yellow fever vaccine responses in identical twins.

The specimen sequenced was PBMCs. The receptors originated from a woman between 18 and 29 years old in good health. Both conserved end residues are part of each CDR3. D genes are given only for firm matches. Clone size, where shown, is once, few, many, or a class for clones that have expanded.

d_call	v_call	j_call	clone_size	cdr3_nt	cdr3_aa
NA	TRBV6-6	TRBJ2-1	NA	TGTGCCAGCAGTTTCGTAAGCAATGAGCAGTTCTTC	CASSFVSNEQFF
NA	TRBV12-3/TRBV12-4	TRBJ2-2	many	TGTGCCAGCAGCCCCGCTACAGGGAACACCGGGGAGCTGTTTTTT	CASSPATGNTGELFF
TRBD1	TRBV7-9	TRBJ1-1	NA	TGTGCCAGCAGCTTCGGACAGGGTGAAGCTTTCTTT	CASSFGQGEAFF
NA	TRBV29-1	TRBJ2-7	NA	TGCAGCGTTGAAGTCCGGGACCGCCCCTACGAGCAGTACTTC	CSVEVRDRPYEQYF
NA	TRBV28	TRBJ2-1	few	TGTGCCAGCAGTTTATCGGGCAGGGCCGGCGCCAATGAGCAGTTCTTC	CASSLSGRAGANEQFF
TRBD2	TRBV11-1	TRBJ2-3	few	TGTGCCAGCAGCTCTGGATGGGCGGGAGGCCCTAAGACAGATACGCAGTATTTT	CASSSGWAGGPKTDTQYF
NA	TRBV19	TRBJ2-1	NA	TGTGCCAGTAGTATAGCTAGGTTCCATGAGCAGTTCTTC	CASSIARFHEQFF
TRBD2	TRBV15	TRBJ2-1	NA	TGTGCCACCAGCAGAGTAGGTAGCGGGGATAACAATGAGCAGTTCTTC	CATSRVGSGDNNEQFF
NA	TRBV5-1	TRBJ2-5	few	TGCGCCAGCACTCCCGGGGGATTGTCCCAAGAGACCCAGTACTTC	CASTPGGLSQETQYF
TRBD1	TRBV16	TRBJ2-5	few	TGTGCCAGCAGCCACCGGGGACAGCACCAAGAGACCCAGTACTTC	CASSHRGQHQETQYF
TRBD1	TRBV10-3	TRBJ1-2	few	TGTGCCATCACCGAATCGACAGGGGGCGTCTATGGCTACACCTTC	CAITESTGGVYGYTF
TRBD2	TRBV5-1	TRBJ2-1	many	TGCGCCAGCAGGGAGCGGGAAGGGTCCTACAATGAGCAGTTCTTC	CASREREGSYNEQFF
TRBD2	TRBV10-3	TRBJ2-7	few	TGTGCCATCAGTGACACTAGCGGCGGAGGTGGGCAGTACTTC	CAISDTSGGGGQYF
NA	TRBV5-1	TRBJ2-1	many	TGCGCCAGCAGCTATCCAGAAGGTACTAGCTCCAATGAGCAGTTCTTC	CASSYPEGTSSNEQFF
TRBD1	TRBV29-1	TRBJ2-1	NA	TGCAGCGTTGAACCTTGGACAGGGGGCCGGGGTGAGCAGTTCTTC	CSVEPWTGGRGEQFF
NA	TRBV5-1	TRBJ2-3	many	TGCGCCAGCAGAAGGGTGGGGCCTAGCACAGATACGCAGTATTTT	CASRRVGPSTDTQYF
NA	TRBV28	TRBJ2-7	NA	TGTGCCAGCAGTCGGCTCTACGAGCAGTACTTC	CASSRLYEQYF
NA	TRBV29-1	TRBJ2-4	many	TGCAGCGTTGTATGGTCAGGGATAGCCAAAAACATTCAGTACTTC	CSVVWSGIAKNIQYF
NA	TRBV13	TRBJ1-2	many	TGTGCCAGCAGCTTAGCCGCGACAGGCGACTATGGCTACACCTTC	CASSLAATGDYGYTF
TRBD1	TRBV29-1	TRBJ1-1	NA	TGCAGCGTTGAATTTACAGGGGGCTGGAGGACTGAAGCTTTCTTT	CSVEFTGGWRTEAFF
NA	TRBV18	TRBJ2-2	NA	TGTGCCAGCTCACCACCTATAAACACCGGGGAGCTGTTTTTT	CASSPPINTGELFF
TRBD2	TRBV7-6	TRBJ2-1	NA	TGTGCCAGCAGCTTCTCCCCCCTGACTAGCGGGGGTTATGAGCAGTTCTTC	CASSFSPLTSGGYEQFF
NA	TRBV10-3	TRBJ1-5	NA	TGTGCCATCAGCACAGAGAATCAGCCCCAGCATTTT	CAISTENQPQHF
NA	TRBV20-1	TRBJ1-3	many	TGCAGTGCTAGAGATCGCGGAGGAAACACCATATATTTT	CSARDRGGNTIYF
NA	TRBV5-4	TRBJ2-1	few	TGTGCCAGCGCCCTAAGAGCAGACCCCTACAATGAGCAGTTCTTC	CASALRADPYNEQFF
NA	TRBV11-1	TRBJ1-1	NA	TGTGCCAGCAGCTTAAACAGGGCGGACACTGAAGCTTTCTTT	CASSLNRADTEAFF
NA	TRBV6-5	TRBJ2-3	few	TGTGCCAGCAGTTACGTAGGTTCCTCAGATACGCAGTATTTT	CASSYVGSSDTQYF
NA	TRBV6-5	TRBJ1-2	NA	TGTGCCAGCAGTTCCGGGCCCGCCTATGGCTACACCTTC	CASSSGPAYGYTF
NA	TRBV28	TRBJ2-1	few	TGTGCCAGCAGCCAGGCCAGGGCTTACAATGAGCAGTTCTTC	CASSQARAYNEQFF
TRBD2	TRBV7-6	TRBJ2-1	NA	TGTGCCAGCAGCAGCCGGACTAGCGGGAGGACCTACAATGAGCAGTTCTTC	CASSSRTSGRTYNEQFF
NA	TRBV20-1	TRBJ1-1	NA	TGCAGTGTACTAAACCGTATGAAGAACACTGAAGCTTTCTTT	CSVLNRMKNTEAFF
NA	TRBV20-1	TRBJ2-7	NA	TGCAGTGCTATTAGGGGTCAGAACGAGCAGTACTTC	CSAIRGQNEQYF
TRBD1	TRBV20-1	TRBJ2-4	NA	TGCAGTGCTAGAGATCCGAGGGGGCTTGGTGGCAAAAACATTCAGTACTTC	CSARDPRGLGGKNIQYF
NA	TRBV12-3/TRBV12-4	TRBJ2-2	many	TGTGCCAGCAGGATCGACGGAATTGTCGGGGAGCTGTTTTTT	CASRIDGIVGELFF
TRBD1	TRBV29-1	TRBJ1-2	few	TGCAGCGCCCCCGAGACAGGGGCAATTGGCTACACCTTC	CSAPETGAIGYTF
NA	TRBV5-1	TRBJ2-3	many	TGCGCCAGCAGCCCCGTTCGGAACACAGATACGCAGTATTTT	CASSPVRNTDTQYF
NA	TRBV5-5	TRBJ2-1	many	TGTGCCAGCAGCTTGAACGCTATCTCCTACAATGAGCAGTTCTTC	CASSLNAISYNEQFF
NA	TRBV3-1	TRBJ2-7	NA	TGTGCCAGCAGCCACCCTTCGGATTCCTACTCCTACGAGCAGTACTTC	CASSHPSDSYSYEQYF
NA	TRBV20-1	TRBJ1-2	many	TGCAGTGTGCTAAGAACTGGGGAACCACGCAAAGAGGGCTACACCTTC	CSVLRTGEPRKEGYTF
NA	TRBV27	TRBJ2-6	NA	TGTGCCGGCAGTTTGAGGGGATCTGGGGCCAACGTCCTGACTTTC	CAGSLRGSGANVLTF